The 32 T cell receptor beta chains presented below share a single source sample, sequenced in a study of shared clonotypes between healthy human individuals. Here immunoSEQ multiplex PCR was the method, and the copy in TCRdb shows in-frame clones only, minus some. The sample has some 1 million clones, 75% seen once. The material sequenced was memory CD4+ T cells sorted from blood. Subset given: CD45RA-negative fraction. The receptors come from a young man in good health.

This clone has just a few counts. Possible read error: a much larger clone is one base away. The gene calls are TRBV5-6 and TRBJ1-2; 9 bases fit TRBD1. Unmatched junction bases numbered 3, after V lost 2 bases and J lost 4 bases. The CDR3 runs to 14 residues. Germline CDR1 and CDR2: SGHDT and YYEEEE. As DNA, the CDR3 is TGTGCCAGCAGCTTCGGGACAGGGACCTATGGCTACACCTTC. It yields the protein CASSFGTGTYGYTF.

V is TRBV10-2 and J is TRBJ2-3, with a tentative D call TRBD2 (6 bases). CDR1 and CDR2 (germline): WSHSY, SAAADI. The V end was cut by 3 bases, the J end by 4 bases, with 17 bases between. The CDR3 contains 16 residues. The CDR3 DNA is TGCGCCAGCAGTGATTGGGGAGGCGAGAGGGCAGATACGCAGTATTTT. Translating it yields CASSDWGGERADTQYF.

Notes on this clone: With only one base between it and a far larger clone, this is likely a read error. This CDR3 fails to terminate in the conserved phenylalanine or tryptophan, so it likely reflects a read error. This chain uses TRBV18 with TRBJ1-2; a weak D match, TRBD1 (5 bases). The CDR3 is 14 amino acids. Trimming left V 3 bases short and J 4 bases short, with 12 bases between. Looked up from germline, CDR1 is KGHSH and CDR2 is LQKENI. The CDR3 coding sequence is TGTGCCAGCTCACCGGAGGGGCAGGGCTATGGCTACACCCTC. Translating gives CASSPEGQGYGYTL.

V is TRBV30 and J is TRBJ2-4, with D possibly matching TRBD1 (6 bases). The CDR3 length is 15 residues. Looked up from germline, CDR1 is GTSNPN and CDR2 is SVGIG (reference sequence). Trimming took off 3 bases at V and 0 bases at J, with 12 bases between the two ends. CDR3 coding DNA: TGTGCCTGGAGACGGACAGTGCTAGCCAAAAACATTCAGTACTTC. Translated, it gives CAWRRTVLAKNIQYF.

In this sample, this clone turned up a few times. V gene TRBV13 combines with J gene TRBJ2-7, with 8 bases fitting TRBD2. Losses at the gene ends were 5 bases for V and 1 base for J; bases not matched to a gene: 7. CDR3 length equals 15 residues. The germline CDR1 and CDR2 sequences are PRHDT and FYEKMQ (reference sequence). This chain's CDR3 is CASSLAGTRSYEQYF. Here the CDR3 DNA reads TGTGCCAGCAGCCTCGCCGGGACTAGGTCCTACGAGCAGTACTTC.

The V call is TRBV5-1, the J call TRBJ1-1; D is ambiguous. Germline V gene data show CDR1 as SGHRS and CDR2 as YFSETQ. V lost 0 bases to trimming and J lost 0 bases, with 9 bases between them. This CDR3 has 15 residues. The CDR3 nucleotides are TGCGCCAGCAGCTTGGTCGTTGGAATGAACACTGAAGCTTTCTTT. Amino acids: CASSLVVGMNTEAFF.

J is TRBJ1-1 and V is TRBV7-2; D unresolved. Looked up from germline, CDR1 is SGHTA and CDR2 is FQGNSA. The V gene lost 1 base and the J gene lost 3 bases, with 12 bases spanning the gap. This CDR3 comprises 15 residues. The CDR3 protein is CASSLDGRTDTEAFF. The CDR3 DNA sequence: TGTGCCAGCAGCTTAGACGGCAGGACCGACACTGAAGCTTTCTTT.

The chain is built from TRBV19 and TRBJ1-6; no definite D call. Germline lookup yields CDR1 LNHDA and CDR2 SQIVND (reference sequence). V gave up 4 bases and J gave up 9 bases, with 16 bases separating them. CDR3 length: 15 residues. The CDR3 here is CASSRYSSTGSPLHF. CDR3 DNA: TGTGCCAGTAGTAGGTATTCTTCAACGGGTTCACCCCTCCACTTT.

CDR3 sequence: CASQDSLQETQYF. For the CDR3, the DNA is TGTGCCAGCCAGGACAGCCTACAAGAGACCCAGTACTTC. The rearrangement joins TRBV18 to TRBJ2-5, with D possibly matching TRBD1 (6 bases). Trimming shortened V by 8 bases and J by 2 bases, and 12 bases separated the two germline ends. Germline-derived CDR1 and CDR2 are KGHSH and LQKENI. The length of the CDR3 is 13 residues.

This clone has just one count. The chain carries TRBV30 and TRBJ1-2; perhaps TRBD1 as D (5 bases). CDR1 and CDR2 from the germline V gene are GTSNPN and SVGIG (reference sequence). The V end lost 0 bases, the J end lost 10 bases, and 12 bases lay between the germline ends. The CDR3 totals 12 residues. The CDR3 here is CAWSVGRADYTF. The CDR3 bases are TGTGCCTGGAGTGTAGGCAGGGCAGACTACACCTTC.

In this sample, this clone turned up many times. The chain carries TRBV30 and TRBJ1-1; D unresolved. The CDR3 is 12 residues long. CDR1 and CDR2 from the germline V gene are GTSNPN and SVGIG (reference sequence). V was cut by 2 bases and J by 11 bases, with 15 bases left in between. As DNA, the CDR3 is TGTGCCTGGAGTCAAAGCGGAGTTGGGGCTTTCTTT. This codes for CAWSQSGVGAFF. Full variable domain (remainder filled in from reference TRBV30 and TRBJ1-1): SQTIHQWPATLVQPVGSPLSLECTVEGTSNPNLYWYRQAAGRGLQLLFYSVGIGQISSEVPQNLSASRPQDRQFILSSKKLLLSDSGFYLCAWSQSGVGAFFGQGTRLTVV.

A note on this clone: One end of the junction fails to match germline, which may point to a read error. The rearrangement uses TRBV7-3 and TRBJ2-5; a possible D gene is TRBD1 (5 bases). Germline V lookup: CDR1 SGHTA, CDR2 FQGTGA. The length of the CDR3 is 16 residues. CDR3 DNA: TGTGCCAGCAGCGTAACCGGCAATTCAGGGAAAAAGACCCAGTACTTC. It codes for CASSVTGNSGKKTQYF.

The V and J genes are TRBV6-5 and TRBJ1-2; 8 bases agree with TRBD1. The CDR3 has 13 amino acids. Germline CDR1 MNHEY, CDR2 SVGAGI. V lost 11 bases and J lost 8; bases outside the gene matches: 13. CDR3 DNA: TGTGCCTCGACGCCAGGGGGCGCTTGGGGCTACACCTTC. Protein: CASTPGGAWGYTF.

This clone was counted a few times. V and J are TRBV6-1 and TRBJ1-6; no clear D gene. In germline, CDR1 is MNHNS, CDR2 SASEGT. CDR3 length: 16 amino acids. V was clipped by 2 bases and J by 4 bases, with 12 bases between them. CDR3 protein: CASSEREGVYNSPLHF. Written as DNA, the CDR3 is TGTGCCAGCAGTGAACGGGAGGGCGTTTATAATTCACCCCTCCACTTT.

The chain joins TRBV5-1 to TRBJ2-7, with 9 bases matching TRBD1. The CDR3 runs to 14 residues. Looked up from germline, CDR1 is SGHRS and CDR2 is YFSETQ. With 0 bases clipped from V and 7 bases from J, the junction kept 5 bases outside the gene matches. The CDR3 protein is CASSLGTGELEQYF. CDR3 sequence (DNA): TGCGCCAGCAGCTTGGGGACAGGGGAGTTAGAGCAGTACTTC.

V and J are TRBV14 and TRBJ1-1; D is perhaps TRBD1 (5 bases). CDR1 is SGHDN and CDR2 is FVKESK in the germline V gene. The CDR3 contains 15 residues. V lost 3 bases, J lost 0 bases, and 11 bases lay in between. The CDR3 DNA sequence: TGTGCCAGCAGCCAGAGGACATCCATGAACACTGAAGCTTTCTTT. Translated, it gives CASSQRTSMNTEAFF. Full variable domain (remainder filled in from reference TRBV14 and TRBJ1-1): EAGVTQFPSHSVIEKGQTVTLRCDPISGHDNLYWYRRVMGKEIKFLLHFVKESKQDESGMPNNRFLAERTGGTYSTLKVQPAELEDSGVYFCASSQRTSMNTEAFFGQGTRLTVV.

The chain carries TRBV5-1 and TRBJ1-4, with D uncertain. V was shortened by 2 bases and J by 3 bases, with 14 bases between the two germline ends. Per the germline V gene, CDR1 is SGHRS and CDR2 is YFSETQ. The CDR3 sequence is 16 residues long. The CDR3 DNA reads TGCGCCAGCAGCTTAGGCGGGGTAGCAGCTAATGAAAAACTGTTTTTT. Encoded protein: CASSLGGVAANEKLFF.

On this clone itself: Other DNA sequences in this sample translate to the same CDR3. The V gene is TRBV29-1, the J gene TRBJ2-5; 14 nucleotides match TRBD2. CDR1 is SQVTM, CDR2 ANQGSEA, per germline. The CDR3 is 13 residues long. The ends lost 7 bases at V and 5 bases at J; junction bases unmatched: 3. DNA for the CDR3: TGCAGCGAAAGACTAGCGGGAGGGGAGACCCAGTACTTC. Protein sequence: CSERLAGGETQYF.

This clone was seen a few times. CDR3 nucleotide sequence: TGTGCCAGCAGTGAACCCGGGACGAGTAGCAATGAGCAGTTCTTC. Translated, it gives CASSEPGTSSNEQFF. V usage is TRBV6-1 and J usage is TRBJ2-1; D is tentatively TRBD1 or TRBD2 (5 bases each). Germline assignment: CDR1 MNHNS and CDR2 SASEGT. CDR3 length equals 15 residues. Trimming removed 2 bases from V and 6 bases from J, with 14 bases in between.

For the CDR3, the DNA is TGTGCCAGCAGCCCGTTAGCGGGGGGCATAGATACGCAGTATTTT. Translating gives CASSPLAGGIDTQYF. This chain connects TRBV4-2 to TRBJ2-3; 10 bases are shared with TRBD2. Trimming cost V 4 bases and J 5 bases; bases outside gene matches: 6. CDR3 size: 15 residues. Germline assignment: CDR1 LGHNA and CDR2 YNFKEQ.

The CDR3, as DNA: TGTGCCAGCAGCAAAGAGGGACTAGCGGGAGGGGAGCGGGCAGATACGCAGTATTTT. Protein product: CASSKEGLAGGERADTQYF. V usage is TRBV21-1 and J usage is TRBJ2-3; the tabulated D call, TRBD2, remains unverified against the DNA. TRBV21-1 is classified as a pseudogene. This CDR3 spans 19 amino acids.

CDR3 coding DNA: TGTGCCAGCAGCATCGGACAGGCTCTCATAGAGCAGTACTTC. Its protein is CASSIGQALIEQYF. The chain recombines TRBV5-4 with TRBJ2-7; 7 bases are a match to TRBD1. The V and J ends lost 4 bases and 7 bases, in that order; junction bases with no gene match: 11. The germline gives CDR1 SGHNT, CDR2 YYREEE (reference sequence). This CDR3 is built from 14 residues. Drawing the rest from reference TRBV5-4 and TRBJ2-7, the complete variable domain is ETGVTQSPTHLIKTRGQQVTLRCSSQSGHNTVSWYQQALGQGPQFIFQYYREEENGRGNFPPRFSGLQFPNYSSELNVNALELDDSALYLCASSIGQALIEQYFGPGTRLTVT.

This chain connects TRBV6-6 to TRBJ1-3, with D unresolved. The V gene's germline CDR1 is MNHNY and CDR2 SVGAGI (reference sequence). This CDR3 is 11 amino acids long. The V and J ends lost 2 bases and 5 bases respectively, with 1 base between them. This CDR3 is CASSYRNTIYF. CDR3 DNA: TGTGCCAGCAGTTACAGAAACACCATATATTTT.

This sequence joins TRBV6-5 and TRBJ2-5; 7 bases map to TRBD2. The CDR3 consists of 12 residues. The junction had 4 bases not matched to a gene; V was cut back by 7 bases and J by 5 bases. Looked up from germline, CDR1 is MNHEY and CDR2 is SVGAGI. Here the CDR3 reads CASKGRGETQYF. CDR3 nucleotides: TGTGCCAGCAAAGGGCGGGGGGAGACCCAGTACTTC.

This clone is a singleton in its sample. V is TRBV5-6 and J is TRBJ2-2; 8 positions agree with TRBD1. With V trimmed by 1 base and J by 4 bases, 3 bases remained unmatched. Germline V CDR1 and CDR2: SGHDT, YYEEEE. The CDR3 has 15 amino acids. DNA for the CDR3: TGTGCCAGCAGCTTGCAGGGGGCGGTCACCGGGGAGCTGTTTTTT. It specifies CASSLQGAVTGELFF.

This clone was observed a handful of times. For the CDR3, the DNA is TGTGCCATCAGCAGCGCCTGGGAGAGCGACGAGCAGTACTTC. Translating it yields CAISSAWESDEQYF. V usage is TRBV10-3 and J usage is TRBJ2-7, with D possibly being TRBD2 (5 bases). Germline lookup yields CDR1 ENHRY and CDR2 SYGVKD. This CDR3 comprises 14 residues. Trimming stripped 6 bases from V and 5 bases from J, with 17 bases between.

The V call is TRBV15, the J call TRBJ1-4; no clear D gene. Trimming took off 4 bases at V and 4 bases at J, with 10 bases between the two ends. The CDR3 sequence is 14 residues long. CDR1 is LNHNV, CDR2 YYDKDF, per germline (reference sequence). CDR3 protein: CATSIGVSNEKLFF. The CDR3 bases are TGTGCCACCAGCATAGGAGTGAGTAATGAAAAACTGTTTTTT.

The genes are TRBV6-1 and TRBJ2-1, with D maybe TRBD2 (6 bases). The ends were cut back, 3 bases at V and 0 bases at J, with 12 bases in the middle. Germline V gene sequence: CDR1 MNHNS, CDR2 SASEGT. The CDR3 runs to 16 residues. This CDR3 reads CASSEIGGSSYNEQFF. CDR3 bases: TGTGCCAGCAGTGAGATCGGAGGGAGCTCCTACAATGAGCAGTTCTTC.

V gene TRBV21-1 combines with J gene TRBJ2-1. TRBV21-1 has pseudogene status. There are 13 residues in the CDR3. CDR3 DNA: TGTGCCAGCAGAATGGACCCCAACAATGAGCAGTTCTTC. Translated: CASRMDPNNEQFF.

V and J are TRBV15 and TRBJ2-7; TRBD1 matches at 7 bases. Per germline, CDR1 LNHNV and CDR2 YYDKDF (reference sequence). V was pared by 1 base and J by 2 bases, with 2 bases of the junction left unmatched. CDR3 length: 14 amino acids. As DNA, the CDR3 is TGTGCCACCAGCAGAGCTACAGGGGCCTACGAGCAGTACTTC. This gives the protein CATSRATGAYEQYF.

The J gene is TRBJ1-1, the V gene TRBV7-8, with 8 bases fitting TRBD1. The V gene's germline CDR1 is SGHVS and CDR2 FQNEAQ. V lost 3 bases, J lost 1 base, and 4 bases stayed unmatched. The CDR3 sequence is 15 residues long. CDR3 in amino acids: CASSFRDRSNTEAFF. The DNA of the CDR3 is TGTGCCAGCAGCTTCCGGGACAGGTCGAACACTGAAGCTTTCTTT.

This clone was seen more than once but under ten times. The same CDR3 can be traced to other DNA sequences in this sample. V usage is TRBV5-5 and J usage is TRBJ2-5; D may be TRBD1 or TRBD2 (5 bases each). This CDR3 has 16 amino acids. V lost 4 bases and J 5 bases, leaving 21 bases between the germline ends. Germline CDR1 is SGHKS and CDR2 is YYEKEE (reference sequence). CDR3 coding DNA: TGTGCCAGCAGCGAAAGCCGGGACCCCGGCCGGGAGACCCAGTACTTC. Translated: CASSESRDPGRETQYF.